Described below is a single T cell receptor beta chain sequence and its context. Its target is not known. In germline, CDR1 is ENHRY, CDR2 SYGVKD. The CDR3 contains 13 residues. Losses at the gene ends were 3 bases for V and 9 bases for J; bases not matched to a gene: 5. The data stem from a study of cytomegalovirus exposure and HLA in healthy donors. The study's findings and limits: Later analysis demonstrated an association between a missense DCLRE1C variant and TCR beta V- and J-gene trimming. There were under 200 TCR beta chains listed as cytomegalovirus-associated.

The PCR made use of 60 Vbeta and 13 Jbeta primers. The table came from immunoSEQ multiplex PCR; TCRdb's copy has only in-frame clones and leaves some out. Of approximately 110,000 clones listed, roughly 76% were seen once; the top ten hold less than 15%. This rearrangement joins TRBV10-3 to TRBJ2-4; 7 positions match TRBD2. Sequenced input: PBMCs. The TCR sequence derives from a woman aged 60-70 years in good health and CMV-seropositive. The DNA of the CDR3 is TGTGCCATCAGTGAAGCGGGGCAGGCCATTCAGTACTTC. Its protein is CAISEAGQAIQYF.